This T cell receptor beta chain was captured by sequencing in a study of T cell changes during pregnancy in multiple sclerosis. Germline trimming cut 0 bases from V and 6 bases from J; bases unmatched to any gene: 10. Germline V gives CDR1 LGHNA, CDR2 YSLEER. The CDR3 spans 18 residues. Sequenced by immunoSEQ multiplex PCR; TCRdb stores in-frame clones only, minus some. The table records tens of thousands of clones, about nine tenths of them present only once. The chain uses TRBV4-3 and TRBJ1-4; 10 bases fit TRBD1. The source is a female donor in good health, enrolled as a control in a pregnancy study. This material consisted of peripheral blood, taken in the second trimester of pregnancy. The CDR3 nucleotides read TGCGCCAGCAGCCAAGATCTTTCAGGGACAGGGGTGTATGAAAAACTGTTTTTT. As protein: CASSQDLSGTGVYEKLFF.